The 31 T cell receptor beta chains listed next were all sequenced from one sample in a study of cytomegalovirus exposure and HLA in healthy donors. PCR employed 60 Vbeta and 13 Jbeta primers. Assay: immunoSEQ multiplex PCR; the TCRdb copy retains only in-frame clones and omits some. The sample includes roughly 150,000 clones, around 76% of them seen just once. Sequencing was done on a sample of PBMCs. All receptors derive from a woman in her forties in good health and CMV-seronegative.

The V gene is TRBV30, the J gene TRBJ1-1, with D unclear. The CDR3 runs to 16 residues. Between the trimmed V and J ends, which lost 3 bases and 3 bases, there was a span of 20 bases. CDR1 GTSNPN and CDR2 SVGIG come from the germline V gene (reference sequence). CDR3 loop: CAWRSAGGLSYTEAFF. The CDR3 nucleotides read TGTGCCTGGAGGTCAGCGGGAGGATTGTCATACACTGAAGCTTTCTTT. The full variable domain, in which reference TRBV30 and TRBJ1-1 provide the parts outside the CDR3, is SQTIHQWPATLVQPVGSPLSLECTVEGTSNPNLYWYRQAAGRGLQLLFYSVGIGQISSEVPQNLSASRPQDRQFILSSKKLLLSDSGFYLCAWRSAGGLSYTEAFFGQGTRLTVV.

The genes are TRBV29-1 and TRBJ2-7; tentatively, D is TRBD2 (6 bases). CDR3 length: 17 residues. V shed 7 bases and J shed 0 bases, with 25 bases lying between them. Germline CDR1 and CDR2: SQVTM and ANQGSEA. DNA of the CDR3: TGCAGCGCTACGACTCCAGATTGGGGCGGGAACTCCTACGAGCAGTACTTC. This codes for CSATTPDWGGNSYEQYF.

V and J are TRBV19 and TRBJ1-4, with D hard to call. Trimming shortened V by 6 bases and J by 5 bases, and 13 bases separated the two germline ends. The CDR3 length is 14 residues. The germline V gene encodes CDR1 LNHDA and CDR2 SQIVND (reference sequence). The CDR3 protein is CASRKTKANEKLFF. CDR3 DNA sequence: TGTGCCAGTAGGAAGACTAAGGCGAATGAAAAACTGTTTTTT. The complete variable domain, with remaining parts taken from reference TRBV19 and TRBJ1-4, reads DGGITQSPKYLFRKEGQNVTLSCEQNLNHDAMYWYRQDPGQGLRLIYYSQIVNDFQKGDIAEGYSVSREKKESFPLTVTSAQKNPTAFYLCASRKTKANEKLFFGSGTQLSVL.

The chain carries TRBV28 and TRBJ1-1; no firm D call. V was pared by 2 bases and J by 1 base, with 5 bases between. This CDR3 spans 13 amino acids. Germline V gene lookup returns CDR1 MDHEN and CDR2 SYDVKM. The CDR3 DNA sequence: TGTGCCAGCAGTTTAAGCCCGAACACTGAAGCTTTCTTT. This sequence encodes CASSLSPNTEAFF.

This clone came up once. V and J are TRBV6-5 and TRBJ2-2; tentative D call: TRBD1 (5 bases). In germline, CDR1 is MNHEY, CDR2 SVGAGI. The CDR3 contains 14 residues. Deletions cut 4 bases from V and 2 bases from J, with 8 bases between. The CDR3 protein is CASSLTVNTGELFF. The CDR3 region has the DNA TGTGCCAGCAGTTTGACAGTTAACACCGGGGAGCTGTTTTTT.

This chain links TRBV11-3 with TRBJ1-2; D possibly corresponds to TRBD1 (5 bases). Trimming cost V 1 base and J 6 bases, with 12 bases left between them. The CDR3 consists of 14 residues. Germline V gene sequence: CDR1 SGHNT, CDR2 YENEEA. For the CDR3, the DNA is TGTGCCAGCAGCTTAGCCCCGGGGGGGGATGGCTACACCTTC. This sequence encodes CASSLAPGGDGYTF.

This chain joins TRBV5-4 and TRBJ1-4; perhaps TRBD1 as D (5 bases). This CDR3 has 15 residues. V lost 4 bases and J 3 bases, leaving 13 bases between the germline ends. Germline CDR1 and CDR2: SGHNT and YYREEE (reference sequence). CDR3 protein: CASSRAGVSNEKLFF. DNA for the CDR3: TGTGCCAGCAGCCGGGCGGGGGTCTCTAATGAAAAACTGTTTTTT.

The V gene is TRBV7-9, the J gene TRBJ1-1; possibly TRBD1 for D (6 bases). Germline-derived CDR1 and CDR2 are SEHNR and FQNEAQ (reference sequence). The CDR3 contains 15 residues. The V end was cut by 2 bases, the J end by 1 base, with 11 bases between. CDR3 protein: CASSLTTTGNTEAFF. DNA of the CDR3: TGTGCCAGCAGCTTAACTACGACAGGGAACACTGAAGCTTTCTTT.

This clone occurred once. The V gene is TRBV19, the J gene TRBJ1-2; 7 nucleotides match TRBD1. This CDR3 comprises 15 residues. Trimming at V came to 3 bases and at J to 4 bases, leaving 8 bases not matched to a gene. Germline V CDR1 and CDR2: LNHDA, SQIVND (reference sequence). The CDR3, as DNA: TGTGCCAGTAGTATCGGGGACAGCAAAATCTATGGCTACACCTTC. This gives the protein CASSIGDSKIYGYTF.

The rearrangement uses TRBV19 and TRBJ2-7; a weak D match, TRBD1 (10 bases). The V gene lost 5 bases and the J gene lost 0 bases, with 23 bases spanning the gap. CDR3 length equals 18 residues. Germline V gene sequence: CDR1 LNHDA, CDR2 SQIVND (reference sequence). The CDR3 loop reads CASSLGQGSSGASYEQYF. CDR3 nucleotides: TGTGCCAGTAGTTTGGGACAGGGGTCTAGCGGGGCCTCCTACGAGCAGTACTTC.

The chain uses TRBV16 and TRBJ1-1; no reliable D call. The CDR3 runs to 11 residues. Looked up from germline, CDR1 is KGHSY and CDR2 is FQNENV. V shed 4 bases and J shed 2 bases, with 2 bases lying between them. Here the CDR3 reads CASSPNTEAFF. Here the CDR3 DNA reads TGTGCCAGCAGCCCTAACACTGAAGCTTTCTTT.

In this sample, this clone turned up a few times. DNA for the CDR3: TGTGCCAGCAGCCCTAGTAATGAGCAGTTCTTC. Protein: CASSPSNEQFF. V usage is TRBV11-3 and J usage is TRBJ2-1; the D is unclear. V was cut by 5 bases and J by 7 bases, with 6 bases left in between. The CDR3 is 11 amino acids. Germline V CDR1 and CDR2: SGHNT, YENEEA.

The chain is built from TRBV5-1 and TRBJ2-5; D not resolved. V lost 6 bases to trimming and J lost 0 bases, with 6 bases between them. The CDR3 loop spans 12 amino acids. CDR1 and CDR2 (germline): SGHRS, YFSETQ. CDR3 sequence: CASTTNQETQYF. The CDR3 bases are TGCGCCAGCACCACTAACCAAGAGACCCAGTACTTC.

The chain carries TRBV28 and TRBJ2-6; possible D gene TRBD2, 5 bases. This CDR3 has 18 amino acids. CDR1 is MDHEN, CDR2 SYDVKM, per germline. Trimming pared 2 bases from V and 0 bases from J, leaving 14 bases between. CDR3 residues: CASSLGGQFDSGANVLTF. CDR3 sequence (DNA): TGTGCCAGCAGTTTAGGAGGCCAGTTCGACTCTGGGGCCAACGTCCTGACTTTC.

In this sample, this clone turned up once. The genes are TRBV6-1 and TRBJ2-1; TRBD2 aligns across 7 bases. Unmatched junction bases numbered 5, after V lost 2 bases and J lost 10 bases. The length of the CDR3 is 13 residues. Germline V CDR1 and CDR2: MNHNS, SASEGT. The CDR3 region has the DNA TGTGCCAGCAGTGAAAACGTCGGGGGGGAGCAGTTCTTC. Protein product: CASSENVGGEQFF.

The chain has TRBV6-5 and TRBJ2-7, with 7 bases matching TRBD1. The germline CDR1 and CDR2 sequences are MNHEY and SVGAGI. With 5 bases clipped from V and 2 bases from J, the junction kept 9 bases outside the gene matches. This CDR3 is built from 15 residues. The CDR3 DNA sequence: TGTGCCAGCAGTCCTCAGCCCGGGACAGCCTACGAGCAGTACTTC. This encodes CASSPQPGTAYEQYF.

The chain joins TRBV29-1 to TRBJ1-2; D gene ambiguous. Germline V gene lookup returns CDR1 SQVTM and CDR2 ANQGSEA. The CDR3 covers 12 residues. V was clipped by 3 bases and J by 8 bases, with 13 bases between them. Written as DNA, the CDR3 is TGCAGCGTTGAGGGAGACACCAAAGGCTACACCTTC. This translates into CSVEGDTKGYTF.

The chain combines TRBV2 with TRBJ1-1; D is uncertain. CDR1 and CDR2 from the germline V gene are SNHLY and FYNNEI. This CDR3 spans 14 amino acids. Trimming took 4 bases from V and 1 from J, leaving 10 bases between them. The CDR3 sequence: CASSGSPGNTEAFF. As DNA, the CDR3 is TGTGCCAGCAGTGGGTCCCCCGGGAACACTGAAGCTTTCTTT.

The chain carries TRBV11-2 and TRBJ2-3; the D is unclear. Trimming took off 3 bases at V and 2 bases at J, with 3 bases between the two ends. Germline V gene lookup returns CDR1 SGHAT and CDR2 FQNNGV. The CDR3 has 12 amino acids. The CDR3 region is CASSFNTDTQYF. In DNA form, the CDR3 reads TGTGCCAGCAGCTTTAACACAGATACGCAGTATTTT.

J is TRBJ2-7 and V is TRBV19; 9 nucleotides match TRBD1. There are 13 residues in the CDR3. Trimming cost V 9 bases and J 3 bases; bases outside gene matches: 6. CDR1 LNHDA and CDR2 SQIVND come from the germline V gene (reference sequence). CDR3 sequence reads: CASGQGIIYEQYF. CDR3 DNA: TGTGCCAGCGGACAGGGGATTATCTACGAGCAGTACTTC. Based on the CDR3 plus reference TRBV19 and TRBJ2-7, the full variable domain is DGGITQSPKYLFRKEGQNVTLSCEQNLNHDAMYWYRQDPGQGLRLIYYSQIVNDFQKGDIAEGYSVSREKKESFPLTVTSAQKNPTAFYLCASGQGIIYEQYFGPGTRLTVT.

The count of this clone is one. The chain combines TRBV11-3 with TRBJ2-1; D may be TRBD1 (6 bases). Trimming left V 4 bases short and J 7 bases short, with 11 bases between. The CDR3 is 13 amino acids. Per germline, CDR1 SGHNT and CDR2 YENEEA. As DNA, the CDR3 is TGTGCCAGCAGCTCAGGGGTTTTGAATGAGCAGTTCTTC. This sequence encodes CASSSGVLNEQFF.

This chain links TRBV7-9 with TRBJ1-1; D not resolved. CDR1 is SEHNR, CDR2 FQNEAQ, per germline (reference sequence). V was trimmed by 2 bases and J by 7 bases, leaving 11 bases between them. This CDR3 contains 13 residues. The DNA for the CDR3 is TGTGCCAGCAGCTTAAGCAAGGAGGATGAAGCTTTCTTT. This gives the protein CASSLSKEDEAFF.

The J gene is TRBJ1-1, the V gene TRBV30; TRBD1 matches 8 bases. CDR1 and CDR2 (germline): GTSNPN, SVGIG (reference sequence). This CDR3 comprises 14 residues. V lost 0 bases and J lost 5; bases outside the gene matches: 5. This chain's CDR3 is CAWSVPGGRTEAFF. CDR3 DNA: TGTGCCTGGAGTGTACCAGGGGGCAGAACTGAAGCTTTCTTT.

The CDR3 here is CASSPGRVEEKLFF. CDR3 DNA sequence: TGTGCCAGCTCACCCGGGAGAGTGGAAGAAAAACTGTTTTTT. The chain couples TRBV18 to TRBJ1-4; D unclear. This CDR3 is 14 amino acids long. Germline V CDR1 and CDR2: KGHSH, LQKENI. With 3 bases removed from V and 8 bases from J, the gap between germline ends came to 13 bases. The full variable domain, completed using reference TRBV18 and TRBJ1-4, is NAGVMQNPRHLVRRRGQEARLRCSPMKGHSHVYWYRQLPEEGLKFMVYLQKENIIDESGMPKERFSAEFPKEGPSILRIQQVVRGDSAAYFCASSPGRVEEKLFFGSGTQLSVL.

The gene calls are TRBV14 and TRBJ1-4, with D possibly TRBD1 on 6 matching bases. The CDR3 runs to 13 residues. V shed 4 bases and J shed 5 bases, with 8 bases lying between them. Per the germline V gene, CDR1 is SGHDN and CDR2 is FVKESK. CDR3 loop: CASSRGQNEKLFF. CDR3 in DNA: TGTGCCAGCAGCCGCGGACAGAATGAAAAACTGTTTTTT.

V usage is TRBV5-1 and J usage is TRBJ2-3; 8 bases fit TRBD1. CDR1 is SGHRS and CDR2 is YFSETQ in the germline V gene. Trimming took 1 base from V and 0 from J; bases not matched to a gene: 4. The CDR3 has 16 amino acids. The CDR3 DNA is TGCGCCAGCAGCTTGAACCGGGACAGGAGCACAGATACGCAGTATTTT. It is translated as CASSLNRDRSTDTQYF. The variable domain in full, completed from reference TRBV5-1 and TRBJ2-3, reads KAGVTQTPRYLIKTRGQQVTLSCSPISGHRSVSWYQQTPGQGLQFLFEYFSETQRNKGNFPGRFSGRQFSNSRSEMNVSTLELGDSALYLCASSLNRDRSTDTQYFGPGTRLTVL.

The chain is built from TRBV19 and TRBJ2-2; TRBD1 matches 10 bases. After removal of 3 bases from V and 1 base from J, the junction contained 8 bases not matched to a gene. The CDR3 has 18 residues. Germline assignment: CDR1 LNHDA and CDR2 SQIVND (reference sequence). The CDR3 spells CASSIFAGTGVNTGELFF. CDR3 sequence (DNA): TGTGCCAGTAGTATTTTTGCCGGGACAGGGGTGAACACCGGGGAGCTGTTTTTT.

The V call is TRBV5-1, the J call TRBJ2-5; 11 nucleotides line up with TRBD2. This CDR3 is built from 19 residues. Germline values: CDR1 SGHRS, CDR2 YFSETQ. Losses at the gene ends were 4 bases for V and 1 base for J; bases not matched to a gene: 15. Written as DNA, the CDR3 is TGCGCCAGCAGCACTGGCGGGGCTAGCGGGGGGCCGTTCCAAGAGACCCAGTACTTC. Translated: CASSTGGASGGPFQETQYF.

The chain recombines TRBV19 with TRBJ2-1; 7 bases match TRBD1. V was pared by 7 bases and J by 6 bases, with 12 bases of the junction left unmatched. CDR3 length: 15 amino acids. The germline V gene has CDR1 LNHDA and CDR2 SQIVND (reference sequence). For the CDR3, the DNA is TGTGCCAGTACCACGAACCGACAGGGAGTCAATGAGCAGTTCTTC. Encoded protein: CASTTNRQGVNEQFF.

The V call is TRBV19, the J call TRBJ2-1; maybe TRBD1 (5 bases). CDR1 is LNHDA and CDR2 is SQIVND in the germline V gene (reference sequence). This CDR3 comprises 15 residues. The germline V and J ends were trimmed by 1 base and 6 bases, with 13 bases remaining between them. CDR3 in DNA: TGTGCCAGTAGTATAGTAGGGGTGGGGATCAATGAGCAGTTCTTC. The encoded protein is CASSIVGVGINEQFF.

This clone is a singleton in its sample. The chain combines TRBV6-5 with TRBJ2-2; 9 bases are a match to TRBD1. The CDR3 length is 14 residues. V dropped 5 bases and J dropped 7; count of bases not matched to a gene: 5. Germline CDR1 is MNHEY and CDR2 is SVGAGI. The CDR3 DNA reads TGTGCCAGCAGTCTACAGGGGGCCGGCGGGGAGCTGTTTTTT. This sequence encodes CASSLQGAGGELFF.